Sequencing of this T cell receptor beta chain was carried out in a study of T cells in tumors after PD-1 blockade. Study details: A subset received ongoing vismodegib 150 mg daily alongside anti-PD-1 therapy.

Study-level results: Some novel exhausted tumor clones appeared in pre-treatment blood, suggesting peripheral recruitment.

With regard to this clone: What it binds is unknown.

Trimming took 4 bases from V and 0 from J, leaving 13 bases between them. The germline V gene encodes CDR1 SGHNT and CDR2 YYREEE (reference sequence). The CDR3 runs 16 residues. Produced via immunoSEQ multiplex PCR; TCRdb's table is partial and in-frame only. The sample yields 60,000 to 75,000 clones, approximately 79% seen once. This sequence originates from a human donor with basal cell carcinoma. The specimen comprised PBMCs, sampled after anti-PD-1 treatment. J is TRBJ2-2 and V is TRBV5-4; D not certain. The CDR3 reads CASSGWTDANTGELFF. The CDR3 DNA follows: TGTGCCAGCAGCGGGTGGACGGACGCGAACACCGGGGAGCTGTTTTTT.